The following is a T cell receptor beta chain sequence with its context. As yet, its antigen is unknown. Generated by immunoSEQ multiplex PCR, the TCRdb table keeps only in-frame clones and is missing some. The sample holds under 70,000 clones; 71% are singletons and the top ten take over 7.5%. This record belongs to a study of PD-1 blockade in classical Hodgkin lymphoma. In germline, CDR1 is MNHNY, CDR2 SVGAGI (reference sequence). This CDR3 is built from 14 residues. The V gene lost 6 bases and the J gene lost 0 bases, with 11 bases spanning the gap. Every patient was affected by relapse after autologous stem cell transplantation, while exposure to brentuximab vedotin was not uniform. Study outcomes and limitations: Relapsed/refractory patients reportedly had the lowest baseline TCR diversity, below newly diagnosed patients, who were below healthy donors.

This TCR was recovered from a human donor with classical Hodgkin lymphoma. The sequencing used peripheral blood mononuclear cells (PBMCs), collected before the second cycle of nivolumab. This chain uses TRBV6-6 with TRBJ1-1; possibly TRBD1 for D (6 bases). This CDR3 is CASSSRQVNTEAFF. In DNA form, the CDR3 reads TGTGCCAGCAGCAGTCGACAGGTGAACACTGAAGCTTTCTTT.